The sequence of this TCR beta chain was determined in a study of blood T cell repertoires in COVID-19. This CDR3 has 18 residues. In germline, CDR1 is KGHDR, CDR2 SFDVKD. V was pared by 1 base and J by 3 bases, with 7 bases of the junction left unmatched. Clones were sequenced by immunoSEQ multiplex PCR, and TCRdb holds only the in-frame ones, with some missing. There are 52,000 or so clones in the sample; 85% occur only once, and about 12% lies in the top ten. The chain combines TRBV24-1 with TRBJ2-3; 12 bases match TRBD2. The sequenced sample consisted of peripheral blood. The sequence derives from a human donor in a cohort sampled during active COVID-19. CDR3: CATSDLKLAGGRTDTQYF. CDR3 DNA sequence: TGTGCCACCAGTGATTTAAAACTAGCGGGAGGTCGGACAGATACGCAGTATTTT.